This entry lists 28 T cell receptor beta chains sequenced from one sample in a study of T cells after yellow fever vaccination (dated 2019 in TCRdb). The label giving this sample's treatment or condition can be read as: live attenuated yellow fever vaccine strain. The library was built by means of 5' RACE. Instrument used: Illumina HiSeq 2500. In-frame beta chains were kept once TCRdb had trimmed the public reads at Q25 with fastp and called clones with MiXCR. When rows share a CDR3 protein, they turn into one entry using the most common DNA and genes. The sample records a few hundred thousand distinct CDR3 sequences, about 19% of which are singletons. The ten biggest clones cover 13% to 15% of the sample. The specimen comprised PBMCs, sampled 15 days after the yellow fever booster vaccination. These receptors originate from a young man who received the YFV17D yellow fever vaccine.

This clonotype was picked up a small number of times. The chain employs TRBV16 and TRBJ1-4; perhaps TRBD1 as D (5 bases). Between the trimmed V and J ends, which lost 0 bases and 5 bases, there was a span of 10 bases. The CDR3 length is 15 residues. CDR1 is KGHSY and CDR2 is FQNENV in the germline V gene. The CDR3 DNA is TGTGCCAGCAGCCAATCGCGAGGGGCGAATGAAAAACTGTTTTTT. Amino acid sequence: CASSQSRGANEKLFF.

The chain has TRBV6-1 and TRBJ2-3; the match to TRBD1 covers 11 bases. The CDR3 loop spans 15 amino acids. The V segment lost 8 bases and the J segment 4 bases; nucleotides outside the gene matches: 8. The germline gives CDR1 MNHNS, CDR2 SASEGT. This chain's CDR3 is CASVGTGGFSDTQYF. The CDR3 bases are TGTGCCAGCGTCGGGACAGGGGGGTTCTCAGATACGCAGTATTTT.

The chain has TRBV7-2 and TRBJ1-1; 11 bases line up with TRBD1. V gave up 5 bases and J gave up 9 bases; unmatched junction bases: 5. This CDR3 spans 13 amino acids. Per the germline V gene, CDR1 is SGHTA and CDR2 is FQGNSA. In DNA form, the CDR3 reads TGTGCCAGCAGCGGGACAGGGGGGAGTCAAGCTTTCTTT. It codes for CASSGTGGSQAFF. Variable domain in full (rest from reference TRBV7-2 and TRBJ1-1): GAGVSQSPSNKVTEKGKDVELRCDPISGHTALYWYRQSLGQGLEFLIYFQGNSAPDKSGLPSDRFSAERTGGSVSTLTIQRTQQEDSAVYLCASSGTGGSQAFFGQGTRLTVV.

V gene TRBV19 combines with J gene TRBJ2-7; TRBD1 matches 8 bases. This CDR3 comprises 14 residues. Germline assignment: CDR1 LNHDA and CDR2 SQIVND (reference sequence). J lost 6 bases, V lost 6 bases, and 10 bases had no gene match. DNA of the CDR3: TGTGCCAGTAGCCTCCATTCACAGGGGGTCGAGCAGTACTTC. Amino acid sequence: CASSLHSQGVEQYF.

The chain carries TRBV5-1 and TRBJ2-1; TRBD2 aligns across 15 bases. The V gene end was trimmed by 6 bases and the J gene end by 1 base; junction bases not matched to a gene: 5. The CDR3 is made up of 17 amino acids. The germline V gene has CDR1 SGHRS and CDR2 YFSETQ. CDR3 DNA sequence: TGCGCCAGCATGGGACTAGCGGGAGGTCCATCCTACAATGAGCAGTTCTTC. Its protein is CASMGLAGGPSYNEQFF.

This chain uses TRBV6-1 with TRBJ1-6; 7 positions agree with TRBD1. V trimming: 6 bases; J trimming: 14 bases; junction bases outside the gene matches: 13. CDR3 length equals 14 residues. CDR1 MNHNS and CDR2 SASEGT come from the germline V gene. For the CDR3, the DNA is TGTGCCAGCAGACCCGACAGGGCCCCGAGAGCCCTCCACTTT. This encodes CASRPDRAPRALHF.

CDR3 in DNA: TGTGCCAGCAGCCGCAGAGGAGGACTTCGTGTTGGACCCGGGGAGCTGTTTTTT. Amino acids: CASSRRGGLRVGPGELFF. This chain links TRBV11-1 with TRBJ2-2; D perhaps matches TRBD2 (5 bases). Germline CDR1 reads SGHAT; CDR2 reads FQDESV (reference sequence). CDR3 length equals 18 residues. V lost 5 bases and J 6 bases, leaving 25 bases between the germline ends.

This chain connects TRBV3-1 to TRBJ2-4; 9 bases map to TRBD2. V shed 0 bases and J 0 bases; nucleotides not matched to a gene: 15. This CDR3 comprises 21 residues. Germline V gene sequence: CDR1 LGHDT, CDR2 YNNKEL (reference sequence). The CDR3 region is CASSQDRSSGTEPIAKNIQYF. CDR3 sequence (DNA): TGTGCCAGCAGCCAAGATCGTTCTAGCGGGACCGAACCGATAGCCAAAAACATTCAGTACTTC. Filled out from reference TRBV3-1 and TRBJ2-4, the complete variable domain reads DTAVSQTPKYLVTQMGNDKSIKCEQNLGHDTMYWYKQDSKKFLKIMFSYNNKELIINETVPNRFSPKSPDKAHLNLHINSLELGDSAVYFCASSQDRSSGTEPIAKNIQYFGAGTRLSVL.

In this sample, this clonotype turned up a few times. The rearrangement uses TRBV9 and TRBJ2-1, with 14 bases identical to TRBD2. The CDR3 has 17 amino acids. Germline CDR1 is SGDLS and CDR2 is YYNGEE. Trimming cost V 0 bases and J 5 bases; bases outside gene matches: 4. CDR3 nucleotide sequence: TGTGCCAGCAGCGTAGCCTTGGGACTAGCGGGGGACAATGAGCAGTTCTTC. Encoded protein: CASSVALGLAGDNEQFF.

This chain connects TRBV29-1 to TRBJ2-2, with TRBD2 identical over 7 bases. Germline CDR1 SQVTM, CDR2 ANQGSEA. The CDR3 spans 13 residues. The junction had 3 bases not matched to a gene; V was cut back by 4 bases and J by 4 bases. The DNA for the CDR3 is TGCAGCGTTGTGGGCGGGAGCACCGGGGAGCTGTTTTTT. It codes for CSVVGGSTGELFF.

A few counts support this clonotype. The V and J genes are TRBV20-1 and TRBJ2-4, with D tentatively TRBD1 or TRBD2 (6 bases each). The CDR3 covers 15 residues. Trimming removed 6 bases at V and 3 bases at J, with 18 bases between. Germline values: CDR1 DFQATT, CDR2 SNEGSKA (reference sequence). This CDR3 reads CSATAGGAGKNIQYF. CDR3 DNA sequence: TGCAGTGCCACGGCCGGGGGCGCGGGCAAAAACATTCAGTACTTC.

The V call is TRBV11-2, the J call TRBJ2-1; 8 nucleotides align to TRBD2. CDR1 is SGHAT and CDR2 is FQNNGV in the germline V gene. The CDR3 has 15 amino acids. With 3 bases clipped from V and 2 bases from J, the junction kept 3 bases outside the gene matches. CDR3 sequence reads: CASSFERETYNEQFF. CDR3 DNA: TGTGCCAGCAGCTTCGAGCGGGAGACCTACAATGAGCAGTTCTTC. Using reference TRBV11-2 and TRBJ2-1 for the parts outside the CDR3, the full variable domain is EAGVAQSPRYKIIEKRQSVAFWCNPISGHATLYWYQQILGQGPKLLIQFQNNGVVDDSQLPKDRFSAERLKGVDSTLKIQPAKLEDSAVYLCASSFERETYNEQFFGPGTRLTVL.

The V gene is TRBV21-1, the J gene TRBJ2-7; the table calls TRBD2, which could not be checked here. TRBV21-1 is deemed a pseudogene. This CDR3 contains 17 residues. CDR3 loop: CASSSAMEDRGAYEQYF. CDR3 coding DNA: TGTGCCAGCAGCAGCGCAATGGAGGACAGGGGCGCCTACGAGCAGTACTTC.

The chain carries TRBV20-1 and TRBJ2-7; 10 bases match TRBD2. V shed 3 bases and J 3 bases; nucleotides not matched to a gene: 5. The CDR3 has 14 residues. Germline CDR1 is DFQATT and CDR2 is SNEGSKA (reference sequence). The CDR3 loop is CSASRTSGNYEQYF. CDR3 in DNA: TGCAGTGCTAGTCGGACTAGCGGTAACTACGAGCAGTACTTC.

V usage is TRBV6-2 or TRBV6-3 and J usage is TRBJ2-7; no definite D call. The V end was cut by 2 bases, the J end by 6 bases, with 8 bases between. Germline assignment: CDR1 MNHEY and CDR2 SVGEGT. The length of the CDR3 is 12 residues. CDR3 nucleotides: TGTGCCAGCAGTTACCGTCGAGCCGAGCAGTACTTC. Protein product: CASSYRRAEQYF.

In its sample, this clonotype was seen a few times. This chain connects TRBV12-3 or TRBV12-4 to TRBJ1-6; the D gene is possibly TRBD1 (5 bases). V was clipped by 2 bases and J by 8 bases, with 19 bases between them. CDR3 length: 17 amino acids. The CDR3 reads CASSLSRASGGDSPLHF. The CDR3, as DNA: TGTGCCAGCAGTTTAAGCAGGGCTTCGGGGGGGGATTCACCCCTCCACTTT.

This clonotype was found a few times. The chain has TRBV5-4 and TRBJ2-1; 12 nucleotides agree with TRBD2. Trimming removed 4 bases from V and 7 bases from J; junction bases left unmatched: 12. Germline loops: CDR1 SGHNT, CDR2 YYREEE (reference sequence). The CDR3 runs 17 residues. The CDR3 spells CASSPKTSGRIKNEQFF. CDR3 in DNA: TGTGCCAGCAGCCCGAAGACTAGCGGGAGAATAAAGAATGAGCAGTTCTTC.

The chain carries TRBV7-2 and TRBJ2-1, with 14 bases identical to TRBD2. Trimming removed 0 bases from V and 7 bases from J; junction bases left unmatched: 2. Germline assignment: CDR1 SGHTA and CDR2 FQGNSA. The CDR3 length is 16 residues. The CDR3 region is CASSLAWTSGGNEQFF. CDR3 nucleotides: TGTGCCAGCAGCTTAGCCTGGACTAGCGGGGGGAATGAGCAGTTCTTC.

The chain has TRBV20-1 and TRBJ2-5, with D tentatively TRBD1 (5 bases). Per the germline V gene, CDR1 is DFQATT and CDR2 is SNEGSKA (reference sequence). The CDR3 length is 12 residues. V was trimmed by 6 bases and J by 7 bases, leaving 15 bases between them. As DNA, the CDR3 is TGCAGTGCCTTCCGATCTCAGGGGACCCAGTACTTC. This encodes CSAFRSQGTQYF.

This clonotype was seen a handful of times. The chain recombines TRBV6-1 with TRBJ1-2; TRBD1 matches at 8 bases. With V trimmed by 5 bases and J by 2 bases, 7 bases remained unmatched. In germline, CDR1 is MNHNS, CDR2 SASEGT. This CDR3 contains 15 residues. The CDR3 loop reads CASSPTGARNYGYTF. The CDR3 DNA reads TGTGCCAGCAGTCCGACAGGGGCCAGAAACTATGGCTACACCTTC.

The chain couples TRBV3-1 to TRBJ2-2, with a possible D match to TRBD2 (5 bases). CDR1 is LGHDT and CDR2 is YNNKEL in the germline V gene (reference sequence). Trimming took off 2 bases at V and 4 bases at J, with 5 bases between the two ends. The CDR3 runs to 13 residues. The CDR3 bases are TGTGCCAGCAGCCAACTAGCCACCGGGGAGCTGTTTTTT. The encoded protein is CASSQLATGELFF.

This clonotype was picked up one time. The chain carries TRBV4-3 and TRBJ1-3; 9 bases line up with TRBD1. V lost 4 bases to trimming and J lost 4 bases; unmatched junction nucleotides: 5. This CDR3 comprises 15 residues. Germline CDR1 and CDR2: LGHNA and YSLEER. This chain's CDR3 is CASSLGQGSGNTIYF. The CDR3, as DNA: TGCGCCAGCAGCCTGGGACAGGGCTCAGGAAACACCATATATTTT.

This clonotype was detected only a few times. The V and J genes are TRBV12-3 or TRBV12-4 and TRBJ1-6, with 9 bases aligning to TRBD1. The CDR3 contains 16 residues. J was trimmed by 10 bases and V by 4 bases; bases with no gene match: 11. In DNA form, the CDR3 reads TGTGCCAGCAGTTGGGGACAGGGTATACGGTCCTCACCCCTCCACTTT. Encoded protein: CASSWGQGIRSSPLHF.

This clonotype was recorded a few times. The chain joins TRBV10-3 to TRBJ2-7; 8 nucleotides match TRBD1. Trimming cost V 0 bases and J 2 bases; bases outside gene matches: 0. This CDR3 has 14 residues. The germline CDR1 and CDR2 sequences are ENHRY and SYGVKD. The CDR3 nucleotides are TGTGCCATCAGTGAGTCACAGGGGGCCTACGAGCAGTACTTC. Translated: CAISESQGAYEQYF.

This clonotype was observed a few times. This chain joins TRBV7-8 and TRBJ1-1; D remains unclear. Per the germline V gene, CDR1 is SGHVS and CDR2 is FQNEAQ. The CDR3 sequence is 14 residues long. With 1 base removed from V and 5 bases from J, the gap between germline ends came to 11 bases. CDR3 sequence reads: CASSLGGRSTEAFF. The CDR3 nucleotides are TGTGCCAGCAGCTTAGGAGGACGGTCTACTGAAGCTTTCTTT. Complete variable domain (other parts from reference TRBV7-8 and TRBJ1-1): GAGVSQSPRYKVAKRGQDVALRCDPISGHVSLFWYQQALGQGPEFLTYFQNEAQLDKSGLPSDRFFAERPEGSVSTLKIQRTQQEDSAVYLCASSLGGRSTEAFFGQGTRLTVV.

The chain uses TRBV5-4 and TRBJ2-7; no clear D. V lost 4 bases to trimming and J lost 5 bases, with 10 bases between them. The CDR3 loop spans 12 amino acids. Germline V lookup: CDR1 SGHNT, CDR2 YYREEE (reference sequence). The CDR3 sequence: CASSRPQDEQYF. CDR3 DNA sequence: TGTGCCAGCAGCCGCCCTCAGGACGAGCAGTACTTC.

This clonotype was seen ten or more times. The chain combines TRBV18 with TRBJ1-1, with a possible D match to TRBD1 (6 bases). Germline-derived CDR1 and CDR2 are KGHSH and LQKENI. The V end was cut by 2 bases, the J end by 1 base, with 17 bases between. The CDR3 sequence is 17 residues long. In nucleotides, the CDR3 is TGTGCCAGCTCACCAGCGGGGGCAGGGTATGCGAACACTGAAGCTTTCTTT. Its translation: CASSPAGAGYANTEAFF.

This clonotype was counted between two and nine times. The V call is TRBV28, the J call TRBJ2-7, with 7 positions matching TRBD1. Germline CDR1 reads MDHEN; CDR2 reads SYDVKM. The CDR3 is 11 residues long. Unmatched junction bases numbered 4, after V lost 5 bases and J lost 9 bases. DNA for the CDR3: TGTGCCAGCAGTGAAACAGGGGTGCAGTACTTC. This translates into CASSETGVQYF.